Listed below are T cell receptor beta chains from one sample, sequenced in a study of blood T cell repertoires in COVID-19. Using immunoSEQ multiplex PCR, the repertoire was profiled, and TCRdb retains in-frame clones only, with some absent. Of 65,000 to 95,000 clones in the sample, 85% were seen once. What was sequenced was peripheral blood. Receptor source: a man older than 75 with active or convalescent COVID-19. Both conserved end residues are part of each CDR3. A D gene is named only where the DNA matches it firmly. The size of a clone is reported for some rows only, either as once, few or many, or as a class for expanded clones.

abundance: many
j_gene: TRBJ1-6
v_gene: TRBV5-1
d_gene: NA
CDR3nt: TGCGCCAGCAGCTTGTGGTCGAGCTCCTATAATTCACCCCTCCACTTT
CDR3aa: CASSLWSSSYNSPLHF

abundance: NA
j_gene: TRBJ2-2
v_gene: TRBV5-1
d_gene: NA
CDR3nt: TGCGCCAGCAGCTTGGACTCGACTAGAGAGGTCGGGGAGCTGTTTTTT
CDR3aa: CASSLDSTREVGELFF

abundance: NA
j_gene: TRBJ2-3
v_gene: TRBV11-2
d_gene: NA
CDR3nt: TGTGCCAGCAGCTACGGGTACGGAGATACGCAGTATTTT
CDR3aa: CASSYGYGDTQYF

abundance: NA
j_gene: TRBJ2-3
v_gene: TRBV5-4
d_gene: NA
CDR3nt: TGTGCCAGCAGCTTGCTCCAACCATTAGGCACAGATACGCAGTATTTT
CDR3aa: CASSLLQPLGTDTQYF

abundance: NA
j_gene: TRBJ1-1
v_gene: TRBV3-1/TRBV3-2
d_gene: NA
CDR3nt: TGTGCCAGCAGCCCAACAGGGCTTGTCACTGAAGCTTTCTTT
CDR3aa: CASSPTGLVTEAFF

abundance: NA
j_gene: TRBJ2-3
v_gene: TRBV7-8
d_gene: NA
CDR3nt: TGTGCCAGCAGCTTATATGCGGCCACAGATACGCAGTATTTT
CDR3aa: CASSLYAATDTQYF

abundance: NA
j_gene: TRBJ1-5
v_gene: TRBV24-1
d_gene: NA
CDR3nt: TGTGCCACTAGTCCGGCGGGGTATCAGCCCCAGCATTTT
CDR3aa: CATSPAGYQPQHF

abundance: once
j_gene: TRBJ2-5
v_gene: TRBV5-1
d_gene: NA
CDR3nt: TGCGCCAGCAGCTTGGCTCTCGGAGAGACCCAGTACTTC
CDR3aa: CASSLALGETQYF

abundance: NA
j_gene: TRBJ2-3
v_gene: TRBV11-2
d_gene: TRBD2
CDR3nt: TGTGCCAGCAGCTCGACCCGACTACCAGCGGGGGGCACAGATACGCAGTATTTT
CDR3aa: CASSSTRLPAGGTDTQYF

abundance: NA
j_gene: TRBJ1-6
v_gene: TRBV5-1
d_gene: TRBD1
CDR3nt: TGCGCCAGCAGCTCGGGCGTAACAGGGGGCGGTAATTCACCCCTCCACTTT
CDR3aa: CASSSGVTGGGNSPLHF